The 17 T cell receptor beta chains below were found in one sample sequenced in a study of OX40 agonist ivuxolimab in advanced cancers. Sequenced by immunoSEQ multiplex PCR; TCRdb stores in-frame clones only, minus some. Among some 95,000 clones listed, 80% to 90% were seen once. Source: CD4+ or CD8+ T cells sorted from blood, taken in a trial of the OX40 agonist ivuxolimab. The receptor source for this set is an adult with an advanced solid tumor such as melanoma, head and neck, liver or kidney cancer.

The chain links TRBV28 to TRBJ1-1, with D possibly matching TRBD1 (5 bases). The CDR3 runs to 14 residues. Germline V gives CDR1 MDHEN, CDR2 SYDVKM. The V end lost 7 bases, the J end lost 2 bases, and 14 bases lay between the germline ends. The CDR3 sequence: CASNRDSTNTEAFF. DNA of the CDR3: TGTGCCAGCAATAGAGACAGTACCAACACTGAAGCTTTCTTT.

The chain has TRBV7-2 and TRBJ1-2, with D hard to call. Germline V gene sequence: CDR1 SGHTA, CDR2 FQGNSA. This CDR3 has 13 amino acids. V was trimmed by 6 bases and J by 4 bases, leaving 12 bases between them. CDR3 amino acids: CASRQALGYGYTF. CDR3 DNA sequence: TGTGCCAGCAGACAAGCCTTGGGCTATGGCTACACCTTC.

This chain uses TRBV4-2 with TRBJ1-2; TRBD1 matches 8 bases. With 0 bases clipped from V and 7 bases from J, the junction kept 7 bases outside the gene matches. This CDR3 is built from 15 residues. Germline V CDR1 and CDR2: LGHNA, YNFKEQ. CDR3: CASSQEKQGATGYTF. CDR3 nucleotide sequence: TGTGCCAGCAGCCAAGAAAAGCAGGGGGCTACTGGCTACACCTTC.

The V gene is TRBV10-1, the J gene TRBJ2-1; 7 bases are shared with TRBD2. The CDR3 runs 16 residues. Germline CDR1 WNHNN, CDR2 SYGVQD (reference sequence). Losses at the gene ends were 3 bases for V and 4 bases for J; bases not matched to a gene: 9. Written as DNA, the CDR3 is TGCGCCAGCAGTGACGAGGTCGGGAGGCCTTACAATGAGCAGTTCTTC. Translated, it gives CASSDEVGRPYNEQFF.

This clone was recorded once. CDR3 loop: CATGTGRSYNEQFF. The CDR3, as DNA: TGTGCCACTGGAACGGGCCGCTCCTACAATGAGCAGTTCTTC. V and J are TRBV10-3 and TRBJ2-1; no reliable D call. The CDR3 length is 14 residues. CDR1 ENHRY and CDR2 SYGVKD come from the germline V gene. V was shortened by 10 bases and J by 0 bases, with 13 bases between the two germline ends.

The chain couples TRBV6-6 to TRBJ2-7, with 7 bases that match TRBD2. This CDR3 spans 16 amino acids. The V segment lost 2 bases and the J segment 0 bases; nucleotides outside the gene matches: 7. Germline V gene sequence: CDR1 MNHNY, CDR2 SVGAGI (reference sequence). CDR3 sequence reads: CASSYGGSTSSYEQYF. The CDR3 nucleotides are TGTGCCAGCAGTTACGGCGGGAGTACTTCCTCCTACGAGCAGTACTTC.

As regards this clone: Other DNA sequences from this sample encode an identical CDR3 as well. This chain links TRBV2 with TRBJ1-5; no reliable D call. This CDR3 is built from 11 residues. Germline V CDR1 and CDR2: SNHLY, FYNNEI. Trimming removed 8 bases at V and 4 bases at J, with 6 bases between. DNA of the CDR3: TGTGCCAGCGGCGGGAATCAGCCCCAGCATTTT. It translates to CASGGNQPQHF.

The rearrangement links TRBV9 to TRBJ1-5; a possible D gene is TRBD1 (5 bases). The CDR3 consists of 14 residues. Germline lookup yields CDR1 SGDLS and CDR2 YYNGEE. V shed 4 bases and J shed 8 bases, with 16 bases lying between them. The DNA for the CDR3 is TGTGCCAGCAGCCCCGGACGGGACGGGGAGCCCCAGCATTTT. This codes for CASSPGRDGEPQHF.

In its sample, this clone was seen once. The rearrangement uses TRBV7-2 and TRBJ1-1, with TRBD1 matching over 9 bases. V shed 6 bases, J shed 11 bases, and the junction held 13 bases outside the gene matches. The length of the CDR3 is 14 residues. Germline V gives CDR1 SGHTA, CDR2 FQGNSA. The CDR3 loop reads CASSSEPLQGAAFF. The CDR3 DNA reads TGTGCCAGCAGTTCAGAGCCCTTACAGGGGGCGGCTTTCTTT.

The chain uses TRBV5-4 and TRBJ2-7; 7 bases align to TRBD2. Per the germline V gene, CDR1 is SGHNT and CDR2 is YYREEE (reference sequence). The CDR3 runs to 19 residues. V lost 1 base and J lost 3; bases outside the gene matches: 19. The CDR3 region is CASSLIPHQGGSSIYEQYV. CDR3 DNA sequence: TGTGCCAGCAGCTTGATTCCCCATCAGGGCGGGAGTTCGATCTACGAGCAGTACGTC.

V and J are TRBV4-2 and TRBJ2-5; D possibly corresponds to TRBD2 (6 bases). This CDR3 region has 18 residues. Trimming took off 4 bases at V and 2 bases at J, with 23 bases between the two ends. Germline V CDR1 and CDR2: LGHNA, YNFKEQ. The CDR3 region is CASSRDLEGGRPQETQYF. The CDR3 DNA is TGTGCCAGCAGCCGTGATTTGGAGGGAGGCCGCCCACAAGAGACCCAGTACTTC.

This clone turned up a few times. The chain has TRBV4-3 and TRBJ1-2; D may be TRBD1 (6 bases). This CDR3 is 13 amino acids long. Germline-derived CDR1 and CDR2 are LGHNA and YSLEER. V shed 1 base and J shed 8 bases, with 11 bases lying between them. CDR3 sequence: CASSQVGGRGYTF. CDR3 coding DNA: TGCGCCAGCAGCCAAGTCGGGGGCCGGGGCTACACCTTC.

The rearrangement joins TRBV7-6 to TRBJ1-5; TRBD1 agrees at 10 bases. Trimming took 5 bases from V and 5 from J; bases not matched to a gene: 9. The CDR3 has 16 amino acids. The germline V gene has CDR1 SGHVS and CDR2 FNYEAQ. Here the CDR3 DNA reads TGTGCCAGCAGCCCCGGACAGGGGGGTACCTATCAGCCCCAGCATTTT. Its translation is CASSPGQGGTYQPQHF.

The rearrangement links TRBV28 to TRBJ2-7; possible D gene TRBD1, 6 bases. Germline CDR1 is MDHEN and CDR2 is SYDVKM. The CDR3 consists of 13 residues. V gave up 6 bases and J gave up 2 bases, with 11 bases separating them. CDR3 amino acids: CASSGTPTYEQYF. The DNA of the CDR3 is TGTGCCAGCAGCGGGACACCGACCTACGAGCAGTACTTC. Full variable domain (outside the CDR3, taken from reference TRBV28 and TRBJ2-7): DVKVTQSSRYLVKRTGEKVFLECVQDMDHENMFWYRQDPGLGLRLIYFSYDVKMKEKGDIPEGYSVSREKKERFSLILESASTNQTSMYLCASSGTPTYEQYFGPGTRLTVT.

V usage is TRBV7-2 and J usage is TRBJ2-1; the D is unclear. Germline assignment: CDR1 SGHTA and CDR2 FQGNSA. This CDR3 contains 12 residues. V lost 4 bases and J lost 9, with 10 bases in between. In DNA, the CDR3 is TGTGCCAGCAGCTCCCCTGCAGGTGAGCAGTTCTTC. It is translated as CASSSPAGEQFF.

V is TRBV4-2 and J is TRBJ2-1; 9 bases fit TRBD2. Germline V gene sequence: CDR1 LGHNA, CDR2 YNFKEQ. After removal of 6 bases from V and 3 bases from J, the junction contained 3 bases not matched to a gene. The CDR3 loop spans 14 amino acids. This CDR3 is CASSPTSGYNEQFF. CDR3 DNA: TGTGCCAGCAGTCCGACTAGCGGCTACAATGAGCAGTTCTTC.

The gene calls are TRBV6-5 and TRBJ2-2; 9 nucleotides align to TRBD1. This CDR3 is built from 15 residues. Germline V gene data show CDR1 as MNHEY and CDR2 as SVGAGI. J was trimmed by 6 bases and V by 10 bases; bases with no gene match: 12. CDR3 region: CATFTGGSIAGELFF. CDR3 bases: TGTGCCACTTTCACAGGGGGCAGTATCGCCGGGGAGCTGTTTTTT.